There are many counts of the clone carrying this T cell receptor beta chain. As yet, its antigen is unknown. Germline-derived CDR1 and CDR2 are MNHEY and SVGEGT. J lost 0 bases, V lost 5 bases, and 8 bases had no gene match. This CDR3 has 16 residues. This entry comes from a study of T cells after yellow fever vaccination. Study results and caveats: After the booster, 96% of CD4 and about nine tenths of CD8 primary-response clones were re-detected.

MiXCR, applied by TCRdb to the 5' RACE reads, yields one record per CDR3 protein. Among approximately 240,000 distinct CDR3 sequences, approximately 3.8% were seen once, and the ten largest hold about a fifth. V and J are TRBV6-2 or TRBV6-3 and TRBJ2-3; 7 nucleotides match TRBD2. This receptor was obtained from a man between 18 and 35 years old who received the YFV17D yellow fever vaccine. Here the sequenced sample was PBMCs, taken 15 days after the yellow fever booster vaccination. CDR3 in DNA: TGTGCCAGCAGTCCTCAGCGGGGCCTAAGCACAGATACGCAGTATTTT. Translating it yields CASSPQRGLSTDTQYF.